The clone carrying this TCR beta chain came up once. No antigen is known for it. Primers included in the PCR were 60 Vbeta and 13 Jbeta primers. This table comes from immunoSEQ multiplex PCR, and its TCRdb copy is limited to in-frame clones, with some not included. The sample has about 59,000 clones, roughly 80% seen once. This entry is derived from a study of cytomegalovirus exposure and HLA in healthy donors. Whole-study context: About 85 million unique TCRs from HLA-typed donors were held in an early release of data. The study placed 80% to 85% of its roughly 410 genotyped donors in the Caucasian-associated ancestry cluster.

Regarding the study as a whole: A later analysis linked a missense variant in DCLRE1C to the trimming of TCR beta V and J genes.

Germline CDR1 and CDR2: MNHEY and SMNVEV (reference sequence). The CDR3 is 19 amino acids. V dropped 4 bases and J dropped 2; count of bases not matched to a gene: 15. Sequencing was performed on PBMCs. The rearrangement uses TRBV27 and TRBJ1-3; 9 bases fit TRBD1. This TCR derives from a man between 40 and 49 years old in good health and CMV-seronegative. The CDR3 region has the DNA TGTGCCAGCAGTTCGAAAGGGGGGACAGGGTTTTTCCCTGGAAACACCATATATTTT. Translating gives CASSSKGGTGFFPGNTIYF.